The 9 T cell receptor beta chains in this list originate from one sample, sequenced in a study of identical twins. MiXCR, applied by TCRdb to the 5' RACE reads, yields one record per CDR3 protein. The table lists 520,000 or so distinct CDR3 sequences, roughly a fifth of them singletons. Another study also made use of these data, one on T cells expressing NK-cell markers.

Input material: CD4+ T cells sorted from blood. All receptors derive from a woman between 18 and 29 years old in good health.

This clonotype has only a few counts. V usage is TRBV20-1 and J usage is TRBJ2-1; 9 positions match TRBD1. Germline CDR1 is DFQATT and CDR2 is SNEGSKA (reference sequence). Trimming at V came to 4 bases and at J to 5 bases, leaving 12 bases not matched to a gene. This CDR3 has 16 amino acids. Written as DNA, the CDR3 is TGCAGTGCTACCGTACCGGGACAGGGAAGCCACAATGAGCAGTTCTTC. Protein sequence: CSATVPGQGSHNEQFF.

This clonotype showed up many times. V usage is TRBV12-3 or TRBV12-4 and J usage is TRBJ2-2; D not resolved. This CDR3 has 16 amino acids. Trimming removed 1 base from V and 6 bases from J, with 15 bases in between. Written as DNA, the CDR3 is TGTGCCAGCAGTTTAGACGACTGGGCCACCCCCGGGGAGCTGTTTTTT. Translating gives CASSLDDWATPGELFF.

The chain has TRBV20-1 and TRBJ2-5; D call uncertain. Germline lookup yields CDR1 DFQATT and CDR2 SNEGSKA (reference sequence). V lost 0 bases to trimming and J lost 5 bases, with 10 bases between them. The CDR3 length is 13 residues. The DNA of the CDR3 is TGCAGTGCTAGAGATCGGGTCGGGGAGACCCAGTACTTC. Residues: CSARDRVGETQYF.

This clonotype was seen a few times. The V and J genes are TRBV12-3 or TRBV12-4 and TRBJ1-2; the D gene is possibly TRBD1 (5 bases). This CDR3 contains 14 residues. V lost 6 bases and J lost 1, with 12 bases in between. CDR3 bases: TGTGCCAGCAGCCTCGGGGGGGTTAACTATGGCTACACCTTC. Protein sequence: CASSLGGVNYGYTF.

This clonotype was found a few times. This CDR3 reads CASSLWTGRDSPLHF. CDR3 DNA sequence: TGTGCCAGCAGCTTGTGGACAGGGCGGGACTCACCCCTCCACTTT. V usage is TRBV7-2 and J usage is TRBJ1-6; TRBD1 matches 8 bases. J was trimmed by 10 bases and V by 3 bases; bases with no gene match: 8. The CDR3 is made up of 15 amino acids. Germline CDR1 is SGHTA and CDR2 is FQGNSA.

The count of this clonotype is one. One end of the junction varies from germline; a read error may be responsible. The J gene is TRBJ2-7, the V gene TRBV5-5; D is perhaps TRBD1 or TRBD2 (5 bases each). The CDR3 is 13 residues long. Germline V lookup: CDR1 SGHKS, CDR2 YYEKEE (reference sequence). The CDR3 DNA sequence: TGTGCCATCAGCCCCGGGGCCCTCTACGAGCAGTACTTC. It is translated as CAISPGALYEQYF.

This clonotype was counted a few times. V and J are TRBV4-3 and TRBJ2-7; 8 bases line up with TRBD2. V trimming: 1 base; J trimming: 2 bases; junction bases outside the gene matches: 4. The CDR3 contains 15 residues. The germline CDR1 and CDR2 sequences are LGHNA and YSLEER. In nucleotides, the CDR3 is TGCGCCAGCAGCCAAGCTACGGGAGGGCCCTACGAGCAGTACTTC. It is translated as CASSQATGGPYEQYF.

In this sample, this clonotype turned up many times. The chain joins TRBV12-3 or TRBV12-4 to TRBJ1-1, with D possibly TRBD1 on 6 matching bases. V lost 6 bases, J lost 0 bases, and 11 bases lay in between. The CDR3 covers 14 residues. CDR3 loop: CASRLGQMNTEAFF. CDR3 nucleotides: TGTGCCAGCAGGCTCGGACAGATGAACACTGAAGCTTTCTTT.

The rearrangement joins TRBV7-2 to TRBJ2-5; 8 bases line up with TRBD2. CDR1 is SGHTA and CDR2 is FQGNSA in the germline V gene. CDR3 length: 15 amino acids. V shed 5 bases and J 3 bases; nucleotides not matched to a gene: 8. This CDR3 is CASSRSGTPKETQYF. CDR3 sequence (DNA): TGTGCCAGCAGCCGTAGCGGGACACCTAAAGAGACCCAGTACTTC.